This TCR beta chain was identified during a study of PD-1 blockade in classical Hodgkin lymphoma. Generated by immunoSEQ multiplex PCR, the TCRdb table keeps only in-frame clones and is missing some. This sample carries 4,900 or so clones, roughly 65% of them seen once, and the ten largest clones take approximately 28%. The germline V gene encodes CDR1 MNHNY and CDR2 SVGAGI (reference sequence). Between the trimmed V and J ends, which lost 7 bases and 7 bases, there was a span of 20 bases. The CDR3 covers 14 residues. Time point noted: cycle 4 day 1 (C4D1), after more than 5 weeks of nivolumab. Relapses following autologous stem cell transplantation were seen in all patients, with brentuximab vedotin exposure varying. After PBMCs were thawed, their CD8+ T cells were isolated by magnetic negative selection.

Specimen: CD8+ T cells from blood, collected before the fourth cycle of nivolumab. V gene TRBV6-6 combines with J gene TRBJ2-7; no clear D. This sequence originates from a human donor with classical Hodgkin lymphoma. This CDR3 is CASTRLGGLQEQYF. The CDR3 DNA reads as TGTGCCAGCACTCGACTGGGTGGGTTGCAAGAGCAGTACTTC.